These 19 T cell receptor beta chains share one sample of origin, sequenced in a study of Graves' ophthalmopathy and Graves' hyperthyroidism. For repertoire sequencing, the TCR beta CDR3 regions were amplified from RNA transcripts. After a first-round RT-PCR with HTBI primers, a second-round multiplex PCR was run. TCRdb used MiXCR to reprocess the multiplex PCR reads, holding one entry per CDR3 protein. This sample has approximately 540,000 distinct CDR3 sequences, with approximately 37% found just once. The specimen was peripheral blood or thyroid tissue (not recorded which). These receptors all come from an adult man with Graves' hyperthyroidism.

With regard to this clonotype: This sequence may be a read error, since a much larger clone differs from it by one base. This sequence joins TRBV13 and TRBJ1-2; TRBD1 aligns across 11 bases. Germline CDR1 reads PRHDT; CDR2 reads FYEKMQ (reference sequence). V trimming: 6 bases; J trimming: 6 bases; junction bases outside the gene matches: 12. The CDR3 spans 16 residues. CDR3 sequence reads: CASRETLWTGGDGYTF. For the CDR3, the DNA is TGTGCCAGCAGGGAAACCTTGTGGACAGGGGGCGATGGCTACACCTTC.

The rearrangement uses TRBV7-9 and TRBJ2-7; 10 bases align to TRBD1. CDR1 and CDR2 (germline): SEHNR, FQNEAQ (reference sequence). J lost 5 bases, V lost 5 bases, and 9 bases had no gene match. The CDR3 runs to 15 residues. The CDR3 reads CASSNDAGTGDEQYF. CDR3 nucleotides: TGTGCCAGCAGCAATGACGCCGGGACAGGGGACGAGCAGTACTTC. Full variable domain (rest looked up from reference TRBV7-9 and TRBJ2-7): DTGVSQNPRHKITKRGQNVTFRCDPISEHNRLYWYRQTLGQGPEFLTYFQNEAQLEKSRLLSDRFSAERPKGSFSTLEIQRTEQGDSAMYLCASSNDAGTGDEQYFGPGTRLTVT.

A word on this clonotype: It is likely a read error, because the conserved phenylalanine at the end of the CDR3 is missing. It is unclear where the CDR3 begins or ends on the DNA, so no DNA is shown, and the CDR3 is as TCRdb lists it. V is TRBV7-6 and J is TRBJ2-5. Germline assignment: CDR1 SGHVS and CDR2 FNYEAQ. The CDR3 is made up of 8 amino acids, end residues included. The CDR3 loop reads CASSLPWA.

For this clonotype: A clone one base away is much larger, so this may be a read error. The chain has TRBV29-1 and TRBJ2-7; D uncertain. Per the germline V gene, CDR1 is SQVTM and CDR2 is ANQGSEA. V was pared by 4 bases and J by 7 bases, with 8 bases between. The CDR3 length is 10 residues. The CDR3 loop is CSVANNEQYF. The CDR3 DNA sequence: TGCAGCGTTGCGAACAATGAGCAGTACTTC.

This clonotype has just a few counts. V usage is TRBV7-3 and J usage is TRBJ2-7; D possibly corresponds to TRBD2 (7 bases). The ends were cut back, 5 bases at V and 6 bases at J, with 14 bases in the middle. This CDR3 is built from 13 residues. Per the germline V gene, CDR1 is SGHTA and CDR2 is FQGTGA. Written as DNA, the CDR3 is TGTGCCAGCAGCCCAAGAGGGGGGGTCGAGCAGTACTTC. It yields the protein CASSPRGGVEQYF. The full variable domain, completed using reference TRBV7-3 and TRBJ2-7, is GAGVSQTPSNKVTEKGKYVELRCDPISGHTALYWYRQSLGQGPEFLIYFQGTGAADDSGLPNDRFFAVRPEGSVSTLKIQRTERGDSAVYLCASSPRGGVEQYFGPGTRLTVT.

Comment on this clonotype: This may stem from a read error, because a much larger clone lies one nucleotide away. The CDR3 does not end in the conserved phenylalanine or tryptophan, so this is likely a read error. The chain couples TRBV2 to TRBJ2-7, with 11 bases fitting TRBD2. The CDR3 extends over 15 amino acids. CDR1 is SNHLY and CDR2 is FYNNEI in the germline V gene. The J segment lost 5 bases and the V segment lost 6 bases, leaving 9 bases of the junction unmatched. CDR3 protein: CASSTTSGSQNEQYS. The CDR3 coding sequence is TGTGCCAGCAGCACCACTAGCGGGAGTCAGAACGAGCAGTACTCC.

This clonotype was found many times. V gene TRBV20-1 combines with J gene TRBJ2-3; maybe TRBD2 (6 bases). V dropped 3 bases and J dropped 5 bases, with 18 bases sitting between them. The CDR3 totals 15 residues. CDR1 is DFQATT and CDR2 is SNEGSKA in the germline V gene (reference sequence). CDR3 loop: CSASGRGNRRDTQYF. The CDR3 region has the DNA TGCAGTGCTAGTGGGCGGGGCAACCGTCGAGATACGCAGTATTTT.

The chain couples TRBV20-1 to TRBJ2-5; D is undetermined. Matching the DNA end better, TRBJ2-1 makes the J call doubtful. This CDR3 comprises 10 residues. Germline CDR1 DFQATT, CDR2 SNEGSKA (reference sequence). CDR3 region: CSAINNEQFF. As DNA, the CDR3 is TGCAGTGCTATAAACAATGAGCAGTTCTTC.

This clonotype was seen many times. The chain joins TRBV29-1 to TRBJ2-7; 8 positions match TRBD1. Trimming at V came to 7 bases and at J to 0 bases, leaving 5 bases not matched to a gene. From germline, CDR1 is SQVTM and CDR2 ANQGSEA. The CDR3 loop spans 13 amino acids. In DNA, the CDR3 is TGCAGCGCGGGACAGGTTAGCTCCTACGAGCAGTACTTC. Translated, it gives CSAGQVSSYEQYF.

The sample holds a few counts of this clonotype. The chain joins TRBV12-3 or TRBV12-4 to TRBJ2-2; possibly TRBD1 for D (5 bases). V shed 6 bases and J shed 0 bases, with 11 bases lying between them. This CDR3 comprises 15 residues. Here the CDR3 reads CASSRQWANTGELFF. The CDR3 coding sequence is TGTGCCAGCAGCAGACAGTGGGCGAACACCGGGGAGCTGTTTTTT.

This clonotype was picked up many times. CDR3 DNA sequence: TGTGCCAGCAGCCGGGGAGGGCCCCAAGAGACCCAGTACTTC. It encodes CASSRGGPQETQYF. The chain recombines TRBV4-2 with TRBJ2-5; 7 nucleotides line up with TRBD2. J was trimmed by 1 base and V by 4 bases; bases with no gene match: 3. Germline V CDR1 and CDR2: LGHNA, YNFKEQ. This CDR3 has 14 residues.

The chain joins TRBV19 to TRBJ2-1, with D tentatively TRBD2 (5 bases). CDR1 LNHDA and CDR2 SQIVND come from the germline V gene (reference sequence). The V end lost 3 bases, the J end lost 4 bases, and 10 bases lay between the germline ends. The CDR3 loop spans 14 amino acids. In DNA form, the CDR3 reads TGTGCCAGTAGTATTCCGGGATCGTACAATGAGCAGTTCTTC. This encodes CASSIPGSYNEQFF.

This chain connects TRBV2 to TRBJ2-7; the D is unclear. The V end lost 6 bases, the J end lost 3 bases, and 9 bases lay between the germline ends. Germline CDR1 SNHLY, CDR2 FYNNEI. The CDR3 contains 12 residues. In DNA form, the CDR3 reads TGTGCCAGCAGGGGGTCGGGCTACGAGCAGTACTTC. Its protein product is CASRGSGYEQYF.

In its sample, this clonotype was seen many times. This chain uses TRBV29-1 with TRBJ1-2; no reliable D call. This CDR3 spans 11 amino acids. V lost 6 bases to trimming and J lost 4 bases, with 9 bases between them. Germline V lookup: CDR1 SQVTM, CDR2 ANQGSEA. The CDR3 sequence is CSVSSGYGYTF. DNA for the CDR3: TGCAGCGTCTCGAGTGGCTATGGCTACACCTTC. Complete variable domain (other parts from reference TRBV29-1 and TRBJ1-2): SAVISQKPSRDICQRGTSLTIQCQVDSQVTMMFWYRQQPGQSLTLIATANQGSEATYESGFVIDKFPISRPNLTFSTLTVSNMSPEDSSIYLCSVSSGYGYTFGSGTRLTVV.

The gene calls are TRBV24-1 and TRBJ2-3, with 7 bases fitting TRBD1. The CDR3 consists of 17 residues. The V and J ends lost 4 bases and 4 bases, in that order; junction bases with no gene match: 13. Germline CDR1 is KGHDR and CDR2 is SFDVKD. CDR3 sequence: CATSDPSLAGGADTQYF. CDR3 sequence (DNA): TGTGCCACCAGTGACCCCTCTCTAGCAGGGGGAGCAGATACGCAGTATTTT.

At least ten counts were recorded for this clonotype. The CDR3 ends on some other residue instead of the conserved phenylalanine or tryptophan, so this is likely a read error. The rearrangement uses TRBV19 and TRBJ1-2; possibly TRBD1 for D (6 bases). This CDR3 contains 15 residues. Trimming left V 6 bases short and J 3 bases short, with 17 bases between. Germline lookup yields CDR1 LNHDA and CDR2 SQIVND (reference sequence). CDR3 nucleotide sequence: TGTGCCAGTAGCCCGGACAGCGCCACTTACTATGGCTACACCCTC. Protein product: CASSPDSATYYGYTL.

The J gene is TRBJ2-7, the V gene TRBV29-1, with 14 bases matching TRBD2. This CDR3 comprises 13 residues. Germline V gene lookup returns CDR1 SQVTM and CDR2 ANQGSEA. Germline trimming cut 8 bases from V and 7 bases from J; bases unmatched to any gene: 7. The CDR3: CSYCGLAGGEQYF. The CDR3 nucleotides read TGCAGCTACTGCGGACTAGCGGGAGGTGAGCAGTACTTC.

V is TRBV14 and J is TRBJ1-3; tentatively, D is TRBD1 (5 bases). The germline gives CDR1 SGHDN, CDR2 FVKESK. Trimming removed 0 bases from V and 3 bases from J, with 9 bases in between. The CDR3 loop spans 15 amino acids. This CDR3 is CASSQDGGFGNTIYF. CDR3 coding DNA: TGTGCCAGCAGCCAAGACGGGGGATTTGGAAACACCATATATTTT.

This clonotype came up many times. The V and J genes are TRBV6-6 and TRBJ1-1, with D possibly matching TRBD1 (5 bases). Looked up from germline, CDR1 is MNHNY and CDR2 is SVGAGI (reference sequence). There are 13 residues in the CDR3. Trimming cost V 2 bases and J 5 bases, with 9 bases left between them. The DNA of the CDR3 is TGTGCCAGCAGTTACGCCCCAGGGACTGAAGCTTTCTTT. Protein product: CASSYAPGTEAFF.